The T cell receptor (beta chain) described here comes from a study of cytomegalovirus exposure and HLA in healthy donors. Points from the study as a whole: When analyzed later, a missense DCLRE1C variant was found to be linked to TCR beta V- and J-gene trimming.

The PCR made use of 60 Vbeta and 13 Jbeta primers. Sequencing used immunoSEQ multiplex PCR; TCRdb keeps in-frame clones, though not all of them. Found here are about 120,000 clones, 75% of them singletons; the top ten hold 2.9%. Germline lookup yields CDR1 GTSNPN and CDR2 SVGIG (reference sequence). The CDR3 is 12 residues long. Comments on this clone: The target antigen is unknown. One junction end does not reproduce the germline sequence, and a read error may be involved.

The chain carries TRBV30 and TRBJ1-3, with 9 bases fitting TRBD1. The clonotype was recovered from a woman between 40 and 50 years old in good health and CMV-seropositive. The sequenced sample consisted of PBMCs. The CDR3 loop reads CAWSGTRDRVNF. CDR3 nucleotides: TGTGCCTGGAGTGGGACCCGGGACAGGGTAAATTTT.